This TCR beta chain was recovered during a study of blood T cell repertoires in COVID-19. The wider study: Whether acute or convalescent, the COVID-19 samples came from the United States, Italy and Spain.

The V end lost 1 base, the J end lost 5 bases, and 17 bases lay between the germline ends. Germline CDR1 is LGHDT and CDR2 is YNNKEL (reference sequence). The CDR3 sequence is 16 residues long. Patients from Seattle were sampled longitudinally, starting during active infection. As originally analysed: Nucleated cell number was recorded as an estimate derived from reference gene primer amplification. Here immunoSEQ multiplex PCR was the method, and the copy in TCRdb shows in-frame clones only, minus some. That table supplies the V and J calls and clone size; D and trimming were determined from the DNA. The top ten hold 7.5% to 9% of the sample, which has approximately 530,000 clones, 70% to 90% seen once.

The sequenced sample was peripheral blood. This sequence was found in a woman aged 45-65 years with COVID-19, enrolled during active disease. This rearrangement joins TRBV3-1 (or the pseudogene TRBV3-2) to TRBJ1-1, with TRBD1 as a possible D gene (5 bases). CDR3 amino acids: CASSQGWGSGKTEAFF. The CDR3 bases are TGTGCCAGCAGCCAAGGATGGGGCAGTGGTAAAACTGAAGCTTTCTTT.